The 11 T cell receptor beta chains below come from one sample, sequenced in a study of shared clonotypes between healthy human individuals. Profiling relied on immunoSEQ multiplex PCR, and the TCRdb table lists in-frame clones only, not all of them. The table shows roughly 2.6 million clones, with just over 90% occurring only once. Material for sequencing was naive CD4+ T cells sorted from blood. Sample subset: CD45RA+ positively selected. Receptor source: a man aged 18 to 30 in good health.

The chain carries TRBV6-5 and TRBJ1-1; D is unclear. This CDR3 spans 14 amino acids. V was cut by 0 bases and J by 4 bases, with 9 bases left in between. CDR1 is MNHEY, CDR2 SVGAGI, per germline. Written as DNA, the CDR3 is TGTGCCAGCAGTTACTCCCTCGTGAGCACTGAAGCTTTCTTT. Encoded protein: CASSYSLVSTEAFF.

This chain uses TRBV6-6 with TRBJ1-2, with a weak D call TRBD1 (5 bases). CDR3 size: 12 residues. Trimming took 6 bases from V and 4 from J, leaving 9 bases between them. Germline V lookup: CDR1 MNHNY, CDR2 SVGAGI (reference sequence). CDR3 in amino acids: CASSYGTYGYTF. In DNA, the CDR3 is TGTGCCAGCAGCTACGGGACCTATGGCTACACCTTC.

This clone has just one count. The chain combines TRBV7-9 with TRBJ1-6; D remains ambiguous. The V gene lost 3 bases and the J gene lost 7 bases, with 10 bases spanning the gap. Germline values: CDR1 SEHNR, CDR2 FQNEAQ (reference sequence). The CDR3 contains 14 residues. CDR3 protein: CASSFFGENSPLHF. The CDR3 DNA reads TGTGCCAGCAGCTTTTTTGGGGAGAATTCACCCCTCCACTTT.

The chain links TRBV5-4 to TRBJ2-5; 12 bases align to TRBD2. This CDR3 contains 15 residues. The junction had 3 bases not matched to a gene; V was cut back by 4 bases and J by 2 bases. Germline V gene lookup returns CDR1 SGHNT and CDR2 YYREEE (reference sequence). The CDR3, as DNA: TGTGCCAGCAGCCGGACTAGCGGGGTACAAGAGACCCAGTACTTC. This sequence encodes CASSRTSGVQETQYF. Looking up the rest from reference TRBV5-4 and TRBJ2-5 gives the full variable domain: ETGVTQSPTHLIKTRGQQVTLRCSSQSGHNTVSWYQQALGQGPQFIFQYYREEENGRGNFPPRFSGLQFPNYSSELNVNALELDDSALYLCASSRTSGVQETQYFGPGTRLLVL.

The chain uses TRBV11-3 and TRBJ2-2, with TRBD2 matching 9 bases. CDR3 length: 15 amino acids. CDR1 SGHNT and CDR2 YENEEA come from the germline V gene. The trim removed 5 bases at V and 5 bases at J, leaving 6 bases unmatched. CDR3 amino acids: CASSLTSGITGELFF. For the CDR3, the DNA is TGTGCCAGCAGCCTGACTAGCGGAATTACCGGGGAGCTGTTTTTT.

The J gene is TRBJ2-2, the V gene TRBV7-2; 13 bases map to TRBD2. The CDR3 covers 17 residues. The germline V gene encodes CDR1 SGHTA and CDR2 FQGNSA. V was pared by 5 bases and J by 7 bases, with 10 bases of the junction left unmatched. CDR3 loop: CASSPGLAGELGGELFF. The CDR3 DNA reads TGTGCCAGCAGCCCCGGACTAGCGGGAGAATTGGGCGGGGAGCTGTTTTTT. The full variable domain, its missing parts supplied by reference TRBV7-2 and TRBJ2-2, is GAGVSQSPSNKVTEKGKDVELRCDPISGHTALYWYRQSLGQGLEFLIYFQGNSAPDKSGLPSDRFSAERTGGSVSTLTIQRTQQEDSAVYLCASSPGLAGELGGELFFGEGSRLTVL.

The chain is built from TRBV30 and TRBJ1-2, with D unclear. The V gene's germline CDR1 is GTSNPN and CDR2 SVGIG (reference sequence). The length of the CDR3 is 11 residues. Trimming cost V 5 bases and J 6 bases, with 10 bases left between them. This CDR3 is CAWGPGDGYTF. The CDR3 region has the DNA TGTGCCTGGGGGCCAGGTGATGGCTACACCTTC.

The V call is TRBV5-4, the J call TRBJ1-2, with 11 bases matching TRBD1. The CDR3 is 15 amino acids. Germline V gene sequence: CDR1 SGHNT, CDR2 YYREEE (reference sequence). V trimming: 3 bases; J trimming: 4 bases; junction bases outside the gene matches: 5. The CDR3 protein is CASSWDRGFAYGYTF. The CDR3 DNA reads TGTGCCAGCAGCTGGGACAGGGGGTTTGCCTATGGCTACACCTTC.

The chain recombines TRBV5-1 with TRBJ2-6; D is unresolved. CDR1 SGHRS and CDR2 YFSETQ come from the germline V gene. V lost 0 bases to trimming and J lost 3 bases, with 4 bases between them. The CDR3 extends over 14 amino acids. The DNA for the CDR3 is TGCGCCAGCAGCTTGGAACGTGGGGCCAACGTCCTGACTTTC. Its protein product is CASSLERGANVLTF.

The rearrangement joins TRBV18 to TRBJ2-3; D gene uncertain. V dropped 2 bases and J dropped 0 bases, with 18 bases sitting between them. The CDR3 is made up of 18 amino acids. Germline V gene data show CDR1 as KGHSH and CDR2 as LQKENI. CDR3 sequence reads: CASSPSHLILTSTDTQYF. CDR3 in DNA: TGTGCCAGCTCACCAAGTCACCTGATTCTTACTAGCACAGATACGCAGTATTTT.

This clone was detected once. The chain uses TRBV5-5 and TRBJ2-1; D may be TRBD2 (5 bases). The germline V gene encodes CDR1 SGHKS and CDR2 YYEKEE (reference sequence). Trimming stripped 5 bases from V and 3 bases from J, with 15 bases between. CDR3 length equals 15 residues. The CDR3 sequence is CASSLAVAGYNEQFF. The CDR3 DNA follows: TGTGCCAGCAGTCTAGCCGTGGCGGGCTACAATGAGCAGTTCTTC.